The source of this TCR beta chain is a study of T-cell reconstitution after alpha-beta-depleted transplantation in children. This sample's TCRbeta library carried unique molecular identifier barcodes. TCRdb redid the calling of the PCR reads with MiXCR, one entry per CDR3 protein. This table holds about 130,000 distinct CDR3 sequences, 8.5% to 10% found once. Study-level results: Approximately two months post-transplant, alpha-beta T cells reportedly originated from several hundred expanded graft clones. The main origin of T-cell counts and diversity one year after transplant was newly produced T cells. Surviving recipient T cells and intrathymic progenitors accounted for some patients' high TCRbeta diversity at day 60.

This clonotype has a handful of counts. Antigen unknown. The CDR3 consists of 13 residues. Germline values: CDR1 SQVTM, CDR2 ANQGSEA. V trimming: 7 bases; J trimming: 7 bases; junction bases outside the gene matches: 10. This chain uses TRBV29-1 with TRBJ2-1; 7 bases align to TRBD2. The TCR sequence derives from a girl less than two years old who had a stem cell transplant for combined immunodeficiency, so the T cells may come from the graft donor. Specimen: PBMCs, mostly from graft donor cells, collected 180 days after TCRalphabeta/CD19-depleted stem cell transplant. This chain's CDR3 is CSAVKIGGNEQFF. The DNA of the CDR3 is TGCAGCGCTGTTAAAATCGGGGGGAATGAGCAGTTCTTC.